One and the same sample provided the 3 T cell receptor beta chains below, sequenced in a study of patients and donors after allogeneic stem cell transplantation. TCRdb fed the RT-PCR reads into MiXCR, producing one record per CDR3 protein. The sample records roughly 960,000 distinct CDR3 sequences, 15% to 20% being singletons. Specimen: blood, either unsorted or a sorted T cell fraction (not recorded which). These receptors originate from a human donor who was either an allogeneic HSCT recipient or a stem cell or donor lymphocyte infusion donor (not recorded which). It is not recorded whose cells these are; they may come from a transplant donor.

The V and J genes are TRBV9 and TRBJ1-1; tentatively, D is TRBD1 (6 bases). The germline V gene encodes CDR1 SGDLS and CDR2 YYNGEE. Deletions cut 4 bases from V and 4 bases from J, with 14 bases between. The CDR3 consists of 14 residues. The DNA of the CDR3 is TGTGCCAGCAGCCCTAGTGGGGGGCCCACTGAAGCTTTCTTT. It translates to CASSPSGGPTEAFF. Full variable domain (remainder filled in from reference TRBV9 and TRBJ1-1): DSGVTQTPKHLITATGQRVTLRCSPRSGDLSVYWYQQSLDQGLQFLIQYYNGEERAKGNILERFSAQQFPDLHSELNLSSLELGDSALYFCASSPSGGPTEAFFGQGTRLTVV.

The chain recombines TRBV12-3 or TRBV12-4 with TRBJ2-1; 12 nucleotides agree with TRBD2. With 6 bases clipped from V and 6 bases from J, the junction kept 9 bases outside the gene matches. The CDR3 is made up of 16 amino acids. CDR3 DNA sequence: TGTGCCAGCAGGCCACGGACTAGCGGGATATCCAATGAGCAGTTCTTC. Amino acid sequence: CASRPRTSGISNEQFF.

The table lists this clonotype with many counts. At one boundary the junction diverges from the germline segment, which might be a read error. The gene calls are TRBV5-1 and TRBJ2-3; TRBD1 might be the D (7 bases). The germline CDR1 and CDR2 sequences are SGHRS and YFSETQ. CDR3 size: 12 residues. The CDR3 nucleotides are TGTGCCAGCAGCGCAGGGGGGGATACGCAGTATTTT. Protein product: CASSAGGDTQYF.